This T cell receptor beta chain comes out of a study of early T cells in non-severe SARS-CoV-2 infection. MiXCR was run by TCRdb on the 5' RACE reads, yielding one entry per CDR3 protein. The profile shows just under 65,000 distinct CDR3 sequences, around 10% of them singletons. V lost 6 bases to trimming and J lost 3 bases, with 13 bases between them. The CDR3 runs to 14 residues. The germline V gene has CDR1 SNHLY and CDR2 FYNNEI. This clonotype occurred many times. V gene TRBV2 combines with J gene TRBJ2-3; D is possibly TRBD1 or TRBD2 (5 bases each). The sequencing used whole blood, collected at baseline. The clonotype comes from an adult who was a healthcare worker with PCR-confirmed SARS-CoV-2 infection or an uninfected control (not recorded which). CDR3 sequence (DNA): TGTGCCAGCAGAAAGGGGACGGGGACAGATACGCAGTATTTT. Its protein is CASRKGTGTDTQYF. Combining the CDR3 with reference TRBV2 and TRBJ2-3 gives the whole variable domain EPEVTQTPSHQVTQMGQEVILRCVPISNHLYFYWYRQILGQKVEFLVSFYNNEISEKSEIFDDQFSVERPDGSNFTLKIRSTKLEDSAMYFCASRKGTGTDTQYFGPGTRLTVL.